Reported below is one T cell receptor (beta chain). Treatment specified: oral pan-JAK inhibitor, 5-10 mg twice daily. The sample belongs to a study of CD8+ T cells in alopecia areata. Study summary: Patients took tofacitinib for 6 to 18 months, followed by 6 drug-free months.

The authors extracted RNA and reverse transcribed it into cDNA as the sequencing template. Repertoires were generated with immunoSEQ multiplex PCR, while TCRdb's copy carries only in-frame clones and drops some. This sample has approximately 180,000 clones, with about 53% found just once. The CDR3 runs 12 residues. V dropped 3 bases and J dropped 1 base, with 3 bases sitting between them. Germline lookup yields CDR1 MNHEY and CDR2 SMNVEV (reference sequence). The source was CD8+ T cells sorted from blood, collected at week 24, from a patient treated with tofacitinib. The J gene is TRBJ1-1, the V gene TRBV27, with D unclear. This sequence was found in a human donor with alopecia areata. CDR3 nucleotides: TGTGCCAGCAGTTTTGGGAACACTGAAGCTTTCTTT. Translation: CASSFGNTEAFF.